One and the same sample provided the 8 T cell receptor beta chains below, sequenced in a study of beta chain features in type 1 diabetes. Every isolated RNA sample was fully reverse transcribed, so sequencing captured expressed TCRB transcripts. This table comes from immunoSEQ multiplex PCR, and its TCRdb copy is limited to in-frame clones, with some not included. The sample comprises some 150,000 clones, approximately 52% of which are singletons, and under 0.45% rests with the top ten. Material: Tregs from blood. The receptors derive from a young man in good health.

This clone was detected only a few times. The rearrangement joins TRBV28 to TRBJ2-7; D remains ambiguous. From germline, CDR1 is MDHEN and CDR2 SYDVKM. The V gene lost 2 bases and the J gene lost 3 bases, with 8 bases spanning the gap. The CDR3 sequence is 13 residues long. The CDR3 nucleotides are TGTGCCAGCAGTTTAAGTGGGCTCTACGAGCAGTACTTC. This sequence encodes CASSLSGLYEQYF.

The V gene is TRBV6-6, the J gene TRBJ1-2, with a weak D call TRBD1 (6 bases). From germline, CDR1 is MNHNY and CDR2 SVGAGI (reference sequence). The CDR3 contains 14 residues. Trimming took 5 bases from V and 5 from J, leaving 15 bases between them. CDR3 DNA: TGTGCCAGCAGTCTATGGACAGCCCTTTATGGCTACACCTTC. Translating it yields CASSLWTALYGYTF.

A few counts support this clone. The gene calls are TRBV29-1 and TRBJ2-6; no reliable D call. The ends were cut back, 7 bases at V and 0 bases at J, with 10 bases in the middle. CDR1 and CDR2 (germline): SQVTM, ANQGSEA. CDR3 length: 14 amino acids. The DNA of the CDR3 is TGCAGCGCCGGAGTGGGCTCTGGGGCCAACGTCCTGACTTTC. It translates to CSAGVGSGANVLTF.

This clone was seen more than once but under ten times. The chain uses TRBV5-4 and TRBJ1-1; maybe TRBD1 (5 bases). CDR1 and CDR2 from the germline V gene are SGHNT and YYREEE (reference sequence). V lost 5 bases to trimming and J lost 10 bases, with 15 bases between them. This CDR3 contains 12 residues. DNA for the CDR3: TGTGCCAGCAGTTATCAGGGCCTTGGAGCTTTCTTT. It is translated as CASSYQGLGAFF. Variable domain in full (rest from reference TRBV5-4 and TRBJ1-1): ETGVTQSPTHLIKTRGQQVTLRCSSQSGHNTVSWYQQALGQGPQFIFQYYREEENGRGNFPPRFSGLQFPNYSSELNVNALELDDSALYLCASSYQGLGAFFGQGTRLTVV.

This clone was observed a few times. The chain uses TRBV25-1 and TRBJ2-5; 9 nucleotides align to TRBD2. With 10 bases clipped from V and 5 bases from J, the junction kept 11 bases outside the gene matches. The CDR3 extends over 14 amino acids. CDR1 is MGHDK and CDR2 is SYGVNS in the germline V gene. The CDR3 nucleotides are TGTGCCACCCGACTAGCGGTCGAGGGGGAGACCCAGTACTTC. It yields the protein CATRLAVEGETQYF. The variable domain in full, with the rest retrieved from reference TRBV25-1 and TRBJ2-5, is EADIYQTPRYLVIGTGKKITLECSQTMGHDKMYWYQQDPGMELHLIHYSYGVNSTEKGDLSSESTVSRIRTEHFPLTLESARPSHTSQYLCATRLAVEGETQYFGPGTRLLVL.

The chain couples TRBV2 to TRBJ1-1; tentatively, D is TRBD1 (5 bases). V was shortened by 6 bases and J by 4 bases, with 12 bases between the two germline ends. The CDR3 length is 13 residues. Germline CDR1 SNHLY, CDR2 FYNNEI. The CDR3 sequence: CASRTGRSTEAFF. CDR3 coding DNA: TGTGCCAGCAGAACAGGACGGAGCACTGAAGCTTTCTTT.

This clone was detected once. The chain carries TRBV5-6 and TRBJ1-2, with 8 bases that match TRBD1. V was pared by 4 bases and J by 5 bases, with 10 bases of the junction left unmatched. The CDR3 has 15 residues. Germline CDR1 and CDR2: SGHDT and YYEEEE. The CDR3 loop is CASSKVTGVGYGYTF. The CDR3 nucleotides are TGTGCCAGCAGCAAAGTGACAGGGGTCGGGTATGGCTACACCTTC.

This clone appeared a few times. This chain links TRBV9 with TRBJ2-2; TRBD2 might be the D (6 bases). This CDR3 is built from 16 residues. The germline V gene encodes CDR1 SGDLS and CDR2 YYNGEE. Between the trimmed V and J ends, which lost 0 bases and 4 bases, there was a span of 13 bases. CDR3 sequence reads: CASSVAKIGGTGELFF. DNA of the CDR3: TGTGCCAGCAGCGTAGCGAAGATCGGGGGCACCGGGGAGCTGTTTTTT. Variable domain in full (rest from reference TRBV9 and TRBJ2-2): DSGVTQTPKHLITATGQRVTLRCSPRSGDLSVYWYQQSLDQGLQFLIQYYNGEERAKGNILERFSAQQFPDLHSELNLSSLELGDSALYFCASSVAKIGGTGELFFGEGSRLTVL.